Each of the 18 T cell receptor beta chains below was sequenced from the same sample in a study of shared clonotypes between healthy human individuals. Some clones are missing from TCRdb's copy, which holds only in-frame ones; the method was immunoSEQ multiplex PCR. The sample has just over 2,000,000 clones; over 85% are singletons. Sequencing was performed on naive CD4+ T cells sorted from blood. Subset indicated: CD45RA+ positively selected. Receptors were obtained from a man aged 18 to 30 in good health.

The chain joins TRBV7-2 to TRBJ2-7, with D possibly being TRBD2 (6 bases). Germline CDR1 is SGHTA and CDR2 is FQGNSA. Trimming cost V 2 bases and J 1 base, with 9 bases left between them. The CDR3 covers 14 residues. The CDR3, as DNA: TGTGCCAGCAGCTTAAATGCGGGATCCTACGAGCAGTACTTC. Amino acid sequence: CASSLNAGSYEQYF.

The V gene is TRBV2, the J gene TRBJ2-2; the match to TRBD1 covers 11 bases. This CDR3 region has 17 residues. CDR1 is SNHLY and CDR2 is FYNNEI in the germline V gene. V lost 5 bases and J lost 3; bases outside the gene matches: 8. Here the CDR3 reads CASSLPGQGVDTGELFF. For the CDR3, the DNA is TGTGCCAGCAGTCTTCCGGGACAGGGGGTTGACACCGGGGAGCTGTTTTTT.

Worth noting for this clone: The junction does not match germline at one end; this may be a read error. The V call is TRBV5-4, the J call TRBJ2-3; weak D call: TRBD2 (6 bases). The CDR3 contains 15 residues. CDR1 is SGHNT and CDR2 is YYREEE in the germline V gene (reference sequence). The CDR3 protein is CVSNSAGGVTDTQYF. CDR3 DNA sequence: TGTGTCAGCAACTCGGCCGGGGGAGTCACAGATACGCAGTATTTT. Using reference TRBV5-4 and TRBJ2-3 for the parts outside the CDR3, the full variable domain is ETGVTQSPTHLIKTRGQQVTLRCSSQSGHNTVSWYQQALGQGPQFIFQYYREEENGRGNFPPRFSGLQFPNYSSELNVNALELDDSALYLCVSNSAGGVTDTQYFGPGTRLTVL.

The chain is built from TRBV27 and TRBJ2-7; the D gene is possibly TRBD2 (7 bases). CDR3 length: 14 amino acids. V lost 8 bases and J 5 bases, leaving 19 bases between the germline ends. Germline CDR1 is MNHEY and CDR2 is SMNVEV (reference sequence). This CDR3 reads CASQLGRGADEQYF. The CDR3 DNA reads TGTGCCAGCCAACTAGGCCGGGGGGCGGACGAGCAGTACTTC.

The rearrangement uses TRBV30 and TRBJ2-7, with D possibly called TRBD1 or TRBD2 (6 bases each). The CDR3 totals 14 residues. Germline CDR1 and CDR2: GTSNPN and SVGIG (reference sequence). Trimming took off 0 bases at V and 7 bases at J, with 16 bases between the two ends. CDR3: CAWSVFPGGGEQYF. Here the CDR3 DNA reads TGTGCCTGGAGTGTATTTCCAGGAGGGGGGGAGCAGTACTTC.

The chain combines TRBV10-3 with TRBJ2-5; D is ambiguous. The CDR3 loop spans 13 amino acids. Germline CDR1 and CDR2: ENHRY and SYGVKD. V was clipped by 2 bases and J by 5 bases, with 9 bases between them. CDR3 sequence reads: CAISEVASETQYF. The CDR3 DNA is TGTGCCATCAGTGAGGTTGCGTCCGAGACCCAGTACTTC.

V usage is TRBV15 and J usage is TRBJ2-7, with a weak D call TRBD2 (6 bases). Deletions cut 2 bases from V and 0 bases from J, with 14 bases between. The germline V gene encodes CDR1 LNHNV and CDR2 YYDKDF (reference sequence). The CDR3 has 16 amino acids. The CDR3 DNA follows: TGTGCCACCAGCAGAACGGGACTCCCGAGCTCCTACGAGCAGTACTTC. Its translation is CATSRTGLPSSYEQYF.

A single count supports this clone. V is TRBV19 and J is TRBJ2-7; D not certain. V was shortened by 3 bases and J by 1 base, with 7 bases between the two germline ends. This CDR3 spans 13 amino acids. Germline V CDR1 and CDR2: LNHDA, SQIVND (reference sequence). The CDR3 bases are TGTGCCAGTAGTATCTCGCGGTCCTACGAGCAGTACTTC. It specifies CASSISRSYEQYF. Full variable domain (rest looked up from reference TRBV19 and TRBJ2-7): DGGITQSPKYLFRKEGQNVTLSCEQNLNHDAMYWYRQDPGQGLRLIYYSQIVNDFQKGDIAEGYSVSREKKESFPLTVTSAQKNPTAFYLCASSISRSYEQYFGPGTRLTVT.

The rearrangement joins TRBV19 to TRBJ2-2; tentatively, D is TRBD1 (5 bases). From germline, CDR1 is LNHDA and CDR2 SQIVND (reference sequence). Trimming removed 6 bases from V and 0 bases from J, with 8 bases in between. The CDR3 is made up of 14 amino acids. The chain's CDR3 is CASSPTANTGELFF. The DNA for the CDR3 is TGTGCCAGTAGCCCGACAGCGAACACCGGGGAGCTGTTTTTT.

V and J are TRBV2 and TRBJ2-3; D gene ambiguous. The germline V gene has CDR1 SNHLY and CDR2 FYNNEI. V lost 5 bases, J lost 2 bases, and 14 bases lay in between. The CDR3 extends over 15 amino acids. As DNA, the CDR3 is TGTGCCAGCAGTCTACTAAGCAGCTCCACAGATACGCAGTATTTT. Its protein is CASSLLSSSTDTQYF.

The CDR3 reads CASSQESGTHPFF. Written as DNA, the CDR3 is TGCGCCAGCAGCCAAGAGTCCGGGACACATCCTTTCTTT. The chain combines TRBV4-3 with TRBJ1-1; possible D gene TRBD1, 6 bases. V dropped 0 bases and J dropped 12 bases, with 14 bases sitting between them. The V gene's germline CDR1 is LGHNA and CDR2 YSLEER. The CDR3 spans 13 residues.

The chain joins TRBV10-1 to TRBJ2-4; D is uncertain. CDR1 is WNHNN and CDR2 is SYGVQD in the germline V gene (reference sequence). The germline V and J ends were trimmed by 6 bases and 3 bases, with 12 bases remaining between them. The CDR3 length is 14 residues. The CDR3 loop reads CASSGGNGKNIQYF. Written as DNA, the CDR3 is TGCGCCAGCAGCGGTGGAAACGGCAAAAACATTCAGTACTTC.

This clone appeared once. V usage is TRBV28 and J usage is TRBJ1-5, with TRBD1 matching 9 bases. This CDR3 spans 16 amino acids. With V trimmed by 4 bases and J by 6 bases, 10 bases remained unmatched. CDR1 and CDR2 from the germline V gene are MDHEN and SYDVKM. DNA for the CDR3: TGTGCCAGCAGTTCCATGGGGACAGGGTTAGGTCAGCCCCAGCATTTT. It is translated as CASSSMGTGLGQPQHF.

The chain is built from TRBV11-1 and TRBJ1-1, with a possible D match to TRBD1 (5 bases). The CDR3 contains 15 residues. V gave up 5 bases and J gave up 3 bases, with 16 bases separating them. Germline V gene lookup returns CDR1 SGHAT and CDR2 FQDESV (reference sequence). The DNA for the CDR3 is TGTGCCAGCAGCCCCCTGGGGACTCAGTACACTGAAGCTTTCTTT. This gives the protein CASSPLGTQYTEAFF.

With respect to this clone: Other DNA variants within this sample encode the same CDR3. This sequence joins TRBV29-1 and TRBJ1-4; D uncertain. Germline V gene data show CDR1 as SQVTM and CDR2 as ANQGSEA. The CDR3 runs 10 residues. V was trimmed by 3 bases and J by 5 bases, leaving 1 base between them. CDR3 region: CSVENEKLFF. CDR3 nucleotides: TGCAGCGTTGAGAATGAAAAACTGTTTTTT.

This chain connects TRBV7-6 to TRBJ2-3; TRBD2 matches at 9 bases. CDR1 is SGHVS and CDR2 is FNYEAQ in the germline V gene. V trimming: 1 base; J trimming: 2 bases; junction bases outside the gene matches: 10. This CDR3 region has 18 residues. The DNA of the CDR3 is TGTGCCAGCAGCTTAGTTTTGCGGACTAGCGTCCTCACAGATACGCAGTATTTT. This encodes CASSLVLRTSVLTDTQYF.

The chain joins TRBV5-1 to TRBJ1-1; 7 nucleotides align to TRBD1. V trimming: 2 bases; J trimming: 3 bases; junction bases outside the gene matches: 1. Germline assignment: CDR1 SGHRS and CDR2 YFSETQ. This CDR3 has 13 amino acids. The CDR3 loop is CASSFTGDTEAFF. The CDR3 DNA reads as TGCGCCAGCAGCTTTACAGGGGACACTGAAGCTTTCTTT. Filled out from reference TRBV5-1 and TRBJ1-1, the complete variable domain reads KAGVTQTPRYLIKTRGQQVTLSCSPISGHRSVSWYQQTPGQGLQFLFEYFSETQRNKGNFPGRFSGRQFSNSRSEMNVSTLELGDSALYLCASSFTGDTEAFFGQGTRLTVV.

CDR3 nucleotides: TGTGCCAGCAGCGCAGGACAGAACACCGGGGAGCTGTTTTTT. Amino acids: CASSAGQNTGELFF. This sequence joins TRBV6-1 and TRBJ2-2, with D perhaps matching TRBD1 (5 bases). There are 14 residues in the CDR3. V was clipped by 6 bases and J by 1 base, with 9 bases between them. Germline assignment: CDR1 MNHNS and CDR2 SASEGT.